These 30 T cell receptor beta chains came from one sample sequenced in a study of molecular identifiers for immune sequencing clone quantification (dated by TCRdb to between 2018 and 2020). Receptor amplification or capture employed PCR. These reads were obtained on a NextSeq 500. Through fastp at Q25 and MiXCR, TCRdb rebuilt clones from the public reads, retaining in-frame beta chains. Each entry is one CDR3 protein sequence, shown with its most common DNA and genes. Counted in this sample were approximately 630,000 distinct CDR3 sequences; less than 30% of them appeared once. The top ten hold about 0.8% of the sample. Material: naive CD8+ T cells from blood, with Jurkat cell RNA spiked in. Sample cell subset or site, as interpreted from the label and publication: FACS-sorted CD8+CD4-CCR7+CD45RA+ naive T cells. The receptors stem from a human donor in good health. Some libraries in this study had Jurkat cell RNA spiked in.

The chain couples TRBV7-9 to TRBJ2-7; D tentatively reads TRBD1 or TRBD2 (6 bases each). With 0 bases removed from V and 6 bases from J, the gap between germline ends came to 18 bases. The germline gives CDR1 SEHNR, CDR2 FQNEAQ (reference sequence). The CDR3 runs 16 residues. CDR3 sequence: CASSLAVGGRGGEQYF. CDR3 bases: TGTGCCAGCAGCTTAGCGGTGGGGGGCAGGGGTGGCGAGCAGTACTTC.

J is TRBJ2-1 and V is TRBV20-1; 10 positions agree with TRBD2. The CDR3 runs to 14 residues. Trimming took 6 bases from V and 8 from J; bases not matched to a gene: 10. Per germline, CDR1 DFQATT and CDR2 SNEGSKA (reference sequence). In nucleotides, the CDR3 is TGCAGTGCCATGATTAGCGGGAGGTTGGATGAGCAGTTCTTC. Its protein product is CSAMISGRLDEQFF.

This sequence joins TRBV30 and TRBJ1-1, with D uncertain. The CDR3 consists of 13 residues. V was pared by 5 bases and J by 4 bases, with 14 bases between. Germline CDR1 is GTSNPN and CDR2 is SVGIG (reference sequence). Here the CDR3 DNA reads TGTGCCTGGGGATTTTCCAAGGGCACTGAAGCTTTCTTT. It translates to CAWGFSKGTEAFF.

This clonotype was recorded many times. The V and J genes are TRBV9 and TRBJ1-6; 7 nucleotides match TRBD1. V was pared by 3 bases and J by 7 bases, with 7 bases of the junction left unmatched. The germline V gene encodes CDR1 SGDLS and CDR2 YYNGEE. The CDR3 runs 15 residues. CDR3 residues: CASSAGGQINSPLHF. The CDR3 region has the DNA TGTGCCAGCAGCGCCGGGGGACAGATAAATTCACCCCTCCACTTT. Using reference TRBV9 and TRBJ1-6 for the parts outside the CDR3, the full variable domain is DSGVTQTPKHLITATGQRVTLRCSPRSGDLSVYWYQQSLDQGLQFLIQYYNGEERAKGNILERFSAQQFPDLHSELNLSSLELGDSALYFCASSAGGQINSPLHFGNGTRLTVT.

The sample holds many counts of this clonotype. The chain joins TRBV7-2 to TRBJ2-5, with 7 bases aligning to TRBD2. The V gene end was trimmed by 5 bases and the J gene end by 0 bases; junction bases not matched to a gene: 12. Germline V gene data show CDR1 as SGHTA and CDR2 as FQGNSA. This CDR3 has 17 amino acids. The CDR3 reads CASSPGGLAGNQETQYF. CDR3 in DNA: TGTGCCAGCAGCCCGGGCGGGTTAGCGGGCAACCAAGAGACCCAGTACTTC.

The chain combines TRBV20-1 with TRBJ2-7; D remains unclear. This CDR3 has 12 residues. Looked up from germline, CDR1 is DFQATT and CDR2 is SNEGSKA (reference sequence). V lost 1 base, J lost 2 bases, and 6 bases lay in between. The CDR3, as DNA: TGCAGTGCTAGAGGGTGGACCTACGAGCAGTACTTC. This sequence encodes CSARGWTYEQYF.

Of note for this clonotype: Its ends do not fully match the called genes, so a read error is possible. The rearrangement links TRBV19 to TRBJ2-5, with D perhaps assigned TRBD1 or TRBD2 (5 bases each). Germline lookup yields CDR1 LNHDA and CDR2 SQIVND (reference sequence). CDR3 length: 14 residues. CDR3 amino acids: CASSRRDGKEPQYF. CDR3 nucleotides: TGTGCCAGTAGTAGACGGGACGGAAAAGAGCCCCAGTACTTC.

The CDR3 nucleotides read TGTGCCAGCAGCCCCACAGGGGGCGGCTTGGGTCAGCCCCAGCATTTT. It encodes CASSPTGGGLGQPQHF. The rearrangement links TRBV11-2 to TRBJ1-5; the match to TRBD1 covers 9 bases. Trimming removed 5 bases from V and 6 bases from J; junction bases left unmatched: 11. Per the germline V gene, CDR1 is SGHAT and CDR2 is FQNNGV. This CDR3 region has 16 residues.

This clonotype was seen repeatedly, ten times or more. This chain connects TRBV6-5 to TRBJ1-5, with D perhaps matching TRBD1 (6 bases). Germline V gene sequence: CDR1 MNHEY, CDR2 SVGAGI. The CDR3 length is 15 residues. V lost 8 bases and J 0 bases, leaving 14 bases between the germline ends. In DNA, the CDR3 is TGTGCCAGCCAATCGTACAGGGATAGCAATCAGCCCCAGCATTTT. Translated: CASQSYRDSNQPQHF.

This clonotype was counted only a few times. V and J are TRBV30 and TRBJ2-5; D gene ambiguous. The CDR3 runs to 11 residues. Trimming took off 0 bases at V and 7 bases at J, with 6 bases between the two ends. From germline, CDR1 is GTSNPN and CDR2 SVGIG (reference sequence). The CDR3 sequence: CAWSVTGTQYF. The CDR3 DNA reads TGTGCCTGGAGTGTTACGGGGACCCAGTACTTC.

In this sample, this clonotype turned up a few times. Just one base apart from a much larger clone, this may be a read error. V and J are TRBV7-9 and TRBJ1-4, with TRBD1 matching 9 bases. The CDR3 length is 13 residues. Germline V gives CDR1 SEHNR, CDR2 FQNEAQ (reference sequence). The CDR3: CTSSWTGEEKLFF. The CDR3 DNA is TGTACCAGCAGCTGGACAGGGGAAGAAAAACTGTTTTTT.

The rearrangement uses TRBV27 and TRBJ2-3, with 10 bases that match TRBD2. This CDR3 is built from 20 residues. Germline V CDR1 and CDR2: MNHEY, SMNVEV (reference sequence). Trimming removed 4 bases from V and 2 bases from J; junction bases left unmatched: 18. CDR3 sequence (DNA): TGTGCCAGCAGTTCTACCTCCGGGACTAGCGTGGGGGCCCTCACAGATACGCAGTATTTT. This gives the protein CASSSTSGTSVGALTDTQYF.

The chain uses TRBV6-2 or TRBV6-3 and TRBJ1-3, with D perhaps matching TRBD1 (5 bases). The CDR3 extends over 16 amino acids. V lost 8 bases and J 4 bases, leaving 21 bases between the germline ends. Germline CDR1 and CDR2: MNHEY and SVGEGT. Written as DNA, the CDR3 is TGTGCCAGCTCCCCCTTGGGGCCAACCGCCGGAAACACCATATATTTT. Protein: CASSPLGPTAGNTIYF.

The chain is built from TRBV6-2 or TRBV6-3 and TRBJ2-7; D is perhaps TRBD2 (5 bases). V was clipped by 5 bases and J by 0 bases, with 14 bases between them. There are 15 residues in the CDR3. The V gene's germline CDR1 is MNHEY and CDR2 SVGEGT. In DNA form, the CDR3 reads TGTGCCAGCAGTACCCCTGGAGGAACCTCCTACGAGCAGTACTTC. This codes for CASSTPGGTSYEQYF.

This sequence joins TRBV11-2 and TRBJ1-4; D is uncertain. Germline values: CDR1 SGHAT, CDR2 FQNNGV. The CDR3 is 17 amino acids. Trimming left V 0 bases short and J 0 bases short, with 11 bases between. The CDR3 region has the DNA TGTGCCAGCAGCTTAGATGAGCTGGTCGCAACTAATGAAAAACTGTTTTTT. Its translation is CASSLDELVATNEKLFF.

This clonotype was seen only a few times. A much bigger clone sits one base away, suggesting this may be a read error. The chain couples TRBV7-9 to TRBJ2-3, with a possible D match to TRBD1 (6 bases). The CDR3 is made up of 16 amino acids. Germline lookup yields CDR1 SEHNR and CDR2 FQNEAQ (reference sequence). Here the CDR3 DNA reads TGTGCCAGCAGCCAGGGGTCAGGGCCCTACACAGGTACGCAGTATTTT. Encoded protein: CASSQGSGPYTGTQYF.

In this sample, this clonotype turned up many times. This sequence joins TRBV20-1 and TRBJ1-1; D unclear. Germline CDR1 and CDR2: DFQATT and SNEGSKA (reference sequence). V lost 0 bases, J lost 0 bases, and 14 bases lay in between. The CDR3 is 16 amino acids. CDR3 amino acids: CSARDGAALLNTEAFF. As DNA, the CDR3 is TGCAGTGCTAGAGATGGAGCAGCTCTTCTGAACACTGAAGCTTTCTTT.

V and J are TRBV27 and TRBJ2-4, with TRBD2 as a possible D gene (5 bases). The CDR3 has 14 residues. Germline CDR1 MNHEY, CDR2 SMNVEV (reference sequence). Trimming pared 4 bases from V and 8 bases from J, leaving 15 bases between. In DNA form, the CDR3 reads TGTGCCAGCAGTTCCCAATATGCGGAGGACATTCAGTACTTC. Translation: CASSSQYAEDIQYF.

Note on this clonotype: This clone may be a read error of a much larger clone one base away. This sequence joins TRBV7-9 and TRBJ2-3, with D possibly being TRBD1 or TRBD2 (5 bases each). The CDR3 consists of 17 residues. Germline V CDR1 and CDR2: SEHNR, FQNEAQ (reference sequence). CDR3 protein: CASSSPGPTSYTDTQNF. The CDR3 DNA sequence: TGTGCCAGCAGCTCGCCGGGACCAACTTCCTACACAGATACGCAGAATTTT.

Many counts were recorded for this clonotype. The CDR3 loop is CASSPDAGGPETQYF. The CDR3 coding sequence is TGTGCCAGCAGTCCTGACGCGGGGGGGCCGGAGACCCAGTACTTC. The chain recombines TRBV2 with TRBJ2-5; 9 bases align to TRBD2. This CDR3 contains 15 residues. Germline CDR1 and CDR2: SNHLY and FYNNEI. The V and J ends lost 5 bases and 5 bases, in that order; junction bases with no gene match: 9.

Ten or more counts support this clonotype. The genes are TRBV27 and TRBJ2-5; unclear D gene. V lost 3 bases and J 1 base, leaving 12 bases between the germline ends. CDR3 length equals 15 residues. CDR1 and CDR2 from the germline V gene are MNHEY and SMNVEV (reference sequence). CDR3 sequence (DNA): TGTGCCAGCAGTTTTTCCCGGGCCCCCCAAGAGACCCAGTACTTC. Its protein is CASSFSRAPQETQYF.

This clonotype was seen only a few times. This sequence joins TRBV4-2 and TRBJ2-7; no firm D call. V was clipped by 0 bases and J by 0 bases, with 12 bases between them. The germline CDR1 and CDR2 sequences are LGHNA and YNFKEQ. This CDR3 is 16 amino acids long. CDR3 residues: CASSQESTGSSYEQYF. DNA for the CDR3: TGTGCCAGCAGCCAAGAATCAACTGGTAGCTCCTACGAGCAGTACTTC.

The chain couples TRBV6-6 to TRBJ2-3; 7 bases agree with TRBD2. V shed 2 bases, J shed 4 bases, and the junction held 15 bases outside the gene matches. The CDR3 extends over 18 amino acids. Germline loops: CDR1 MNHNY, CDR2 SVGAGI (reference sequence). CDR3 protein: CASSYVRLAYTSADTQYF. DNA for the CDR3: TGTGCCAGCAGTTACGTTAGACTAGCCTACACTTCGGCAGATACGCAGTATTTT.

This clonotype was found a few times. V and J are TRBV29-1 and TRBJ2-1; 10 positions agree with TRBD2. The CDR3 covers 14 residues. V lost 1 base, J lost 4 bases, and 1 base stayed unmatched. The germline V gene has CDR1 SQVTM and CDR2 ANQGSEA. The DNA for the CDR3 is TGCAGCGTTGAAGCTAGCGGGAGTTACAATGAGCAGTTCTTC. It translates to CSVEASGSYNEQFF.

The genes are TRBV5-5 and TRBJ2-7; D is uncertain. Trimming shortened V by 4 bases and J by 0 bases, and 14 bases separated the two germline ends. Germline V gene lookup returns CDR1 SGHKS and CDR2 YYEKEE (reference sequence). This CDR3 contains 15 residues. CDR3 DNA sequence: TGTGCCAGCAGCCGCAGTCCATTATCCTCCTACGAGCAGTACTTC. It yields the protein CASSRSPLSSYEQYF.

This chain joins TRBV4-3 and TRBJ2-7; 8 positions match TRBD2. The V gene end was trimmed by 1 base and the J gene end by 6 bases; junction bases not matched to a gene: 8. The CDR3 has 15 amino acids. Per the germline V gene, CDR1 is LGHNA and CDR2 is YSLEER. The CDR3 reads CASSQVYGGVSEQYF. The CDR3 DNA reads TGCGCCAGCAGCCAAGTTTACGGGGGGGTAAGCGAGCAGTACTTC.

The V call is TRBV18, the J call TRBJ2-3, with 9 bases matching TRBD2. CDR3 size: 14 residues. Germline loops: CDR1 KGHSH, CDR2 LQKENI. With V trimmed by 10 bases and J by 4 bases, 9 bases remained unmatched. CDR3 in DNA: TGTGCCACCGTAGCGGGAGTCGGGGCAGATACGCAGTATTTT. Amino acid sequence: CATVAGVGADTQYF.

The chain joins TRBV7-2 to TRBJ2-7; TRBD1 agrees at 7 bases. The germline V gene has CDR1 SGHTA and CDR2 FQGNSA. V was pared by 3 bases and J by 2 bases, with 7 bases of the junction left unmatched. This CDR3 comprises 15 residues. This CDR3 is CASSFFTGDTYEQYF. DNA for the CDR3: TGTGCCAGCAGCTTTTTCACAGGGGATACCTACGAGCAGTACTTC.

This clonotype was seen more than once but under ten times. This sequence joins TRBV30 and TRBJ2-1; 14 bases fit TRBD2. The V segment lost 1 base and the J segment 9 bases; nucleotides outside the gene matches: 2. This CDR3 spans 14 amino acids. Germline V lookup: CDR1 GTSNPN, CDR2 SVGIG (reference sequence). CDR3 in amino acids: CAWSGTSGRLEQFF. The DNA of the CDR3 is TGTGCCTGGAGTGGGACTAGCGGGAGGCTTGAGCAGTTCTTC.

Remarks on this clonotype: A much larger clone sits a single nucleotide away, making a read error possible. The V gene is TRBV6-2 or TRBV6-3, the J gene TRBJ2-2; D unclear. The CDR3 has 15 amino acids. In germline, CDR1 is MNHEY, CDR2 SVGEGT. In nucleotides, the CDR3 is TGTGCCTGCAGTTACGCCTCCAGAAGAACCGGGGAGCTGTTTTTT. Its translation is CACSYASRRTGELFF.